The rows below give T cell receptor beta chains drawn from one sample of a study of cytomegalovirus exposure and HLA in healthy donors. Sequencing used immunoSEQ multiplex PCR; TCRdb keeps in-frame clones, though not all of them. The data contain roughly 150,000 clones, approximately 80% of them seen just once; the ten biggest clones take up 2% to 2.5%. The sequencing input was PBMCs. All receptors come from a man aged 25-45 years in good health and CMV-seronegative. Each CDR3 is given without its conserved first and last residue.

v_gene,CDR3aa
TRBV5-1,ASSYQRERLEDTQY
TRBV19,ASSIGSPGQNYQPQH
TRBV7-9,ASTLGASGRWNEQF
TRBV29-1,SVSFRDRGSYEQY
TRBV7-9,ASSLVGLAGGHEQF
TRBV28,ASTRRTSGTYEQY
TRBV6-5,ASSYRMGGNIQY
TRBV19,ASSMRGEQF
TRBV5-4,ASSSGGLAGRGDTQY
TRBV7-9,ASSEWTSGSWNEQF
TRBV7-2,ASSLEAGARF
TRBV27,ASRTAGTGNQPQH
TRBV9,ASSSRDFLNEQF
TRBV7-2,ASSPRGIDTEAF
TRBV18,ASSPQGRGTEAF
TRBV27,ASSLQGALRNGYT
TRBV28,ASSTYEQY
TRBV6-6,ASSSQDSSTDTQY
TRBV29-1,SVYYWSAGGDTQY
TRBV6-5,ASRRQGTNTGELF
TRBV5-1,ASRTGTRTTDTQY
TRBV30,ASTLALEAF
TRBV28,ASSYIYRVREQY
TRBV27,AMTPGVNQSYEQY
TRBV6-5,ASSSLGTSNQETQY
TRBV10-3,AIRQPSGNTIY
TRBV7-9,ASSLMGQGDEKLF
TRBV28,ASSSSPWGDTEAF
TRBV28,ASTLVAGADQETQY
TRBV5-1,ASSLASGPSTYEQY
TRBV10-2,ASSPGGLTSKNTEAF
TRBV6-5,ASSPVAGASYEQY
TRBV18,ASCTSGNYNEQF
TRBV7-8,ASSLARQNTGELF
TRBV7-2,ASRPGVVQETQY
TRBV6-1,ASRMTGGFYNEQF
TRBV30,AWSVDRRGEKLF
TRBV5-1,ASSLDAGDSYNEQF
TRBV7-6,ASSEEMGLATDTQY
TRBV11-2,ASSNRRGQHYEQY
TRBV6-6,ASRPRLAGGENEQY
TRBV7-2,ASSSGQGDGYT
TRBV28,ASSPPGKYYAQH
TRBV28,ASSLAGPQETQY
TRBV9,ASSPQGNSGNTIY
TRBV5-4,ASSLRLAGGPGELF
TRBV6-1,ASSEGTGIDIQY
TRBV7-9,ASSSRQGGYEQY
TRBV5-4,ASSLSTGVYNEQF